This TCR beta chain was sequenced in a study of T cells after posttransplantation cyclophosphamide. Data came from immunoSEQ multiplex PCR; TCRdb stores just in-frame clones and leaves some out. The sample shows some 50,000 clones, none of them appearing just once. CDR1 and CDR2 from the germline V gene are SGDLS and YYNGEE. This CDR3 is built from 17 residues. V was trimmed by 0 bases and J by 7 bases, leaving 20 bases between them. This clone was recorded many times. The receptor comes from a man aged 35 to 55 in good health, CMV-negative, and a related stem cell transplant donor. The chain has TRBV9 and TRBJ2-1; no reliable D call. The sequenced material came from PBMCs. This CDR3 is CASSVAVEAFQSNEQFF. DNA of the CDR3: TGTGCCAGCAGCGTAGCGGTAGAGGCTTTCCAATCGAATGAGCAGTTCTTC.